A single sample is the source of the 16 T cell receptor beta chains below, sequenced in a study of blood T cell repertoires in COVID-19. Clones were read by immunoSEQ multiplex PCR, and TCRdb kept only the in-frame ones, dropping some. This table holds more than 250,000 clones, around 87% found once. Sequenced sample: PBMCs or T cells enriched from blood (not recorded which). These TCRs come from a woman aged 30 to 39 who had recovered from COVID-19.

This rearrangement joins TRBV7-9 to TRBJ2-7, with D possibly being TRBD2 (8 bases). The CDR3 runs to 15 residues. The germline CDR1 and CDR2 sequences are SEHNR and FQNEAQ (reference sequence). V dropped 4 bases and J dropped 2 bases, with 15 bases sitting between them. The CDR3 sequence is CASSSGGDSPYEQYF. The CDR3 nucleotides read TGTGCCAGCAGCTCGGGAGGGGACAGCCCCTACGAGCAGTACTTC.

This chain connects TRBV3-1 (or the pseudogene TRBV3-2) to TRBJ2-7; 10 bases line up with TRBD1. CDR1 is LGHDT, CDR2 YNNKEL, per germline (reference sequence). The CDR3 sequence is 13 residues long. J lost 4 bases, V lost 4 bases, and 1 base had no gene match. The CDR3 DNA follows: TGTGCCAGCAGCCGGGACAGGGGATACGAGCAGTACTTC. Protein sequence: CASSRDRGYEQYF.

The chain recombines TRBV9 with TRBJ1-1; 7 bases line up with TRBD1. V lost 2 bases and J lost 1; bases outside the gene matches: 8. This CDR3 region has 16 residues. Germline V gene lookup returns CDR1 SGDLS and CDR2 YYNGEE. CDR3 in DNA: TGTGCCAGCAGCGTTGGTACCGGGACAGCGAACACTGAAGCTTTCTTT. Translated: CASSVGTGTANTEAFF.

As regards this clone: Other DNA sequences from this sample encode an identical CDR3 as well. The chain has TRBV5-1 and TRBJ1-2; TRBD1 matches 7 bases. The CDR3 has 14 residues. Germline V lookup: CDR1 SGHRS, CDR2 YFSETQ. V shed 0 bases, J shed 3 bases, and the junction held 2 bases outside the gene matches. The CDR3 DNA reads TGCGCCAGCAGCTTGGGCCAGGGGGACTATGGCTACACCTTC. This translates into CASSLGQGDYGYTF.

The chain carries TRBV19 and TRBJ1-5, with D hard to call. V shed 5 bases and J shed 0 bases, with 14 bases lying between them. Germline-derived CDR1 and CDR2 are LNHDA and SQIVND (reference sequence). The CDR3 is 16 amino acids. The CDR3 region is CASSRGEPYSNQPQHF. The CDR3 coding sequence is TGTGCCAGTAGTCGTGGAGAACCTTATAGCAATCAGCCCCAGCATTTT.

The chain joins TRBV12-3 or TRBV12-4 to TRBJ2-7, with 8 bases aligning to TRBD1. CDR3 size: 12 residues. The junction had 4 bases not matched to a gene; V was cut back by 7 bases and J by 5 bases. CDR3 loop: CASTRTGNEQYF. The CDR3 nucleotides read TGTGCCAGCACCAGGACAGGGAACGAGCAGTACTTC.

This chain joins TRBV11-2 and TRBJ2-7; the D is unclear. Trimming took off 0 bases at V and 3 bases at J, with 6 bases between the two ends. CDR1 and CDR2 (germline): SGHAT, FQNNGV. CDR3 length: 13 amino acids. This CDR3 is CASSLEHFYEQYF. As DNA, the CDR3 is TGTGCCAGCAGCTTAGAACATTTCTACGAGCAGTACTTC.

The chain is built from TRBV10-3 and TRBJ1-6; tentative D call: TRBD1 (5 bases). The V gene lost 10 bases and the J gene lost 4 bases, with 17 bases spanning the gap. There are 15 residues in the CDR3. Looked up from germline, CDR1 is ENHRY and CDR2 is SYGVKD. DNA for the CDR3: TGTGCCACCATGCCCGGGGGGGGTTATAATTCACCCCTCCACTTT. This sequence encodes CATMPGGGYNSPLHF.

The chain carries TRBV18 and TRBJ1-4; a weak D match, TRBD1 (5 bases). Trimming shortened V by 1 base and J by 8 bases, and 17 bases separated the two germline ends. The germline V gene encodes CDR1 KGHSH and CDR2 LQKENI. This CDR3 is built from 16 residues. The CDR3 DNA follows: TGTGCCAGCTCACCACGGTCTTTCGACAGTGAGGAAAAACTGTTTTTT. Translation: CASSPRSFDSEEKLFF. Combining the CDR3 with reference TRBV18 and TRBJ1-4 gives the whole variable domain NAGVMQNPRHLVRRRGQEARLRCSPMKGHSHVYWYRQLPEEGLKFMVYLQKENIIDESGMPKERFSAEFPKEGPSILRIQQVVRGDSAAYFCASSPRSFDSEEKLFFGSGTQLSVL.

This CDR3 reads CASSLSFVSGTDTQYF. Written as DNA, the CDR3 is TGTGCCAGCAGCTTGTCATTCGTGTCGGGCACAGATACGCAGTATTTT. The rearrangement joins TRBV7-8 to TRBJ2-3; no clear D gene. There are 16 residues in the CDR3. CDR1 and CDR2 from the germline V gene are SGHVS and FQNEAQ. The V end was cut by 3 bases, the J end by 1 base, with 14 bases between.

The chain has TRBV10-3 and TRBJ1-2, with D unclear. V was trimmed by 4 bases and J by 1 base, leaving 10 bases between them. This CDR3 region has 14 residues. The V gene's germline CDR1 is ENHRY and CDR2 SYGVKD. CDR3 amino acids: CAISASQRNYGYTF. The DNA of the CDR3 is TGTGCCATCAGTGCTAGCCAGCGTAACTATGGCTACACCTTC.

V gene TRBV2 combines with J gene TRBJ2-3, with 8 bases fitting TRBD2. The trim removed 7 bases at V and 3 bases at J, leaving 12 bases unmatched. Germline V lookup: CDR1 SNHLY, CDR2 FYNNEI. The CDR3 covers 16 residues. This CDR3 reads CASKNWAGGMTDTQYF. DNA of the CDR3: TGTGCCAGCAAGAATTGGGCGGGGGGTATGACAGATACGCAGTATTTT.

V usage is TRBV7-9 and J usage is TRBJ2-7, with D possibly being TRBD2 (5 bases). CDR1 and CDR2 (germline): SEHNR, FQNEAQ (reference sequence). This CDR3 contains 14 residues. The V and J ends lost 5 bases and 9 bases respectively, with 20 bases between them. This chain's CDR3 is CASSQSFLLEGQYF. CDR3 in DNA: TGTGCCAGCAGCCAGAGTTTTCTGTTAGAGGGGCAGTACTTC.

The chain uses TRBV14 and TRBJ1-2, with 9 bases fitting TRBD1. Trimming took 0 bases from V and 10 from J; bases not matched to a gene: 9. The CDR3 covers 15 residues. The V gene's germline CDR1 is SGHDN and CDR2 FVKESK. In DNA form, the CDR3 reads TGTGCCAGCAGCCAAGAACCCGGGACAGGGTTTGACTACACCTTC. Its protein is CASSQEPGTGFDYTF.

The rearrangement joins TRBV4-2 to TRBJ2-1; 8 positions agree with TRBD2. V gave up 2 bases and J gave up 2 bases; unmatched junction bases: 2. CDR1 LGHNA and CDR2 YNFKEQ come from the germline V gene. This CDR3 is built from 15 residues. The CDR3 region is CASSQTGGTYNEQFF. DNA for the CDR3: TGTGCCAGCAGCCAAACGGGGGGGACCTACAATGAGCAGTTCTTC.

The chain carries TRBV29-1 and TRBJ2-1, with 7 bases identical to TRBD2. V dropped 6 bases and J dropped 0; count of bases not matched to a gene: 14. There are 17 residues in the CDR3. Germline V gene data show CDR1 as SQVTM and CDR2 as ANQGSEA. CDR3 in DNA: TGCAGCGTGTGGCCCCGGGCGGGGGTGAGCTCCTACAATGAGCAGTTCTTC. It specifies CSVWPRAGVSSYNEQFF.